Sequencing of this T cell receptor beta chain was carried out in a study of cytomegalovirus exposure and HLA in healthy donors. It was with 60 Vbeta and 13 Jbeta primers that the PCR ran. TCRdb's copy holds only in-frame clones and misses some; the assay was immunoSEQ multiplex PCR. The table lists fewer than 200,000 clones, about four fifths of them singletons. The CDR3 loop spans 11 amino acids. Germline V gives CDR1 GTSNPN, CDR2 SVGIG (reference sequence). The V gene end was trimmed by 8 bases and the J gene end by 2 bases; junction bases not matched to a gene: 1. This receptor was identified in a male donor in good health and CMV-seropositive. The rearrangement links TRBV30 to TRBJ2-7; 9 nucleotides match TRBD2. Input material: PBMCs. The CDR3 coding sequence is TGTGCCCAGCGGGGGGCCTACGAGCAGTACTTC. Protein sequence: CAQRGAYEQYF.